The rows below give T cell receptor beta chains drawn from one sample of a study of identical twins. Using its own MiXCR run on the 5' RACE reads, TCRdb lists one record per CDR3 protein. The sample has 570,000 or so distinct CDR3 sequences; nearly 10% are singletons. This same sample was also part of a study on yellow fever vaccine responses in identical twins.

Sample: PBMCs. These receptors were obtained from a woman aged 18 to 35 in good health. The CDR3 runs from the conserved cysteine through the conserved F or W. A D gene is named only where the DNA matches it firmly. Size tells how often a clone was seen (once, few, many) or the class of an expanded clone, and some rows leave it out.

J | V | D | size | CDR3 | DNA
TRBJ1-1 | TRBV4-2 | . | . | CASSQPQLGNTEAFF | TGTGCCAGCAGCCAACCCCAATTGGGGAACACTGAAGCTTTCTTT
TRBJ2-7 | TRBV6-1 | . | few | CASSAGRTRGEQYF | TGTGCCAGCAGTGCGGGACGCACGAGAGGGGAGCAGTACTTC
TRBJ2-1 | TRBV18 | TRBD2 | . | CASSPSGGGRLNEQFF | TGTGCCAGCTCACCATCGGGGGGTGGCCGGCTCAATGAGCAGTTCTTC
TRBJ2-2 | TRBV27 | . | . | CASSLSGRSAGELFF | TGTGCCAGCAGTTTATCGGGCCGTTCGGCCGGGGAGCTGTTTTTT
TRBJ2-3 | TRBV7-2 | . | many | CASSFRGYSEVTDTQYF | TGTGCCAGCAGCTTTCGGGGGTACTCTGAAGTCACAGATACGCAGTATTTT
TRBJ2-3 | TRBV5-1 | TRBD1 | many | CASSSRDRGKLTDTQYF | TGCGCCAGCAGCTCCCGGGACAGGGGGAAATTGACAGATACGCAGTATTTT
TRBJ2-7 | TRBV20-1 | . | . | CSARETEGIYEQYF | TGCAGTGCTAGAGAGACGGAGGGGATCTACGAGCAGTACTTC
TRBJ2-3 | TRBV24-1 | . | many | CATSDPSAGSTDTQYF | TGTGCCACCAGTGATCCCTCTGCGGGATCCACAGATACGCAGTATTTT
TRBJ2-3 | TRBV5-1 | TRBD2 | many | CASSLNSGRGTDTQYF | TGCGCCAGCAGCTTGAATAGCGGGAGGGGCACAGATACGCAGTATTTT
TRBJ2-5 | TRBV29-1 | TRBD1 | many | CSVDDPDRDPQETQYF | TGCAGCGTTGATGACCCGGACAGGGACCCCCAAGAGACCCAGTACTTC
TRBJ2-3 | TRBV15 | . | many | CATRGDPRVEPTDTQYF | TGTGCCACGAGGGGGGACCCTCGTGTGGAGCCCACAGATACGCAGTATTTT
TRBJ2-7 | TRBV20-1 | TRBD1 | few | CSAGTGLF | TGCAGTGCCGGGACAGGCCTCTTC
TRBJ2-7 | TRBV10-3 | TRBD1 | few | CAIRPSGTGDEQYF | TGTGCCATCAGACCCTCCGGGACAGGCGACGAGCAGTACTTC
TRBJ2-3 | TRBV6-4 | TRBD2 | many | CASSDSRASGSGTDTQYF | TGTGCCAGCAGTGACTCGAGAGCCAGCGGGAGTGGTACAGATACGCAGTATTTT
TRBJ1-1 | TRBV20-1 | TRBD1 | many | CSAVPGGMNTEAFF | TGCAGTGCTGTACCAGGGGGAATGAACACTGAAGCTTTCTTT
TRBJ2-6 | TRBV28 | . | . | CASRAVGSGANVLTF | TGTGCCAGCAGGGCGGTTGGGTCAGGGGCCAACGTCCTGACTTTC
TRBJ2-7 | TRBV20-1 | . | . | CSASGNPGGAGYEQYF | TGCAGTGCTAGTGGGAATCCGGGGGGCGCTGGTTACGAGCAGTACTTC
TRBJ1-5 | TRBV7-6 | . | many | CASSQDSGNQPQHF | TGTGCCAGCAGCCAGGACAGTGGCAATCAGCCCCAGCATTTT
TRBJ1-1 | TRBV5-1 | . | . | CASSLALGTVNTEAFF | TGCGCCAGCAGCTTGGCCCTCGGGACGGTGAACACTGAAGCTTTCTTT
TRBJ2-5 | TRBV5-1 | TRBD2 | many | CASSLALAGNLQETQYF | TGCGCCAGCAGCTTGGCGCTAGCGGGTAACCTCCAAGAGACCCAGTACTTC
TRBJ2-7 | TRBV3-1 | TRBD2 | . | CASSQDLPGLAGGLYEQYF | TGTGCCAGCAGCCAAGATCTGCCCGGACTAGCGGGGGGGCTCTACGAGCAGTACTTC
TRBJ2-5 | TRBV3-1 | TRBD1 | few | CASSPTDREETQYF | TGTGCCAGCAGCCCCACGGACAGGGAAGAGACCCAGTACTTC
TRBJ2-3 | TRBV18 | . | few | CASSVSLPTLDTQYF | TGTGCCAGCTCAGTATCCCTCCCGACCCTCGATACGCAGTATTTT
TRBJ2-1 | TRBV20-1 | . | few | CSAITNTGAYNEQFF | TGCAGTGCTATAACAAATACGGGCGCCTACAATGAGCAGTTCTTC
TRBJ2-3 | TRBV7-2 | TRBD1 | few | CASSNNRGPWSDTQYF | TGTGCCAGCAGCAATAACAGGGGGCCTTGGTCAGATACGCAGTATTTT
TRBJ2-2 | TRBV5-1 | . | few | CASSNTGTNTGELFF | TGCGCCAGCAGCAATACAGGGACGAACACCGGGGAGCTGTTTTTT
TRBJ2-7 | TRBV5-6 | TRBD2 | once | CASSLVGGTNGEQYF | TGTGCCAGCAGCTTGGTGGGTGGGACTAACGGCGAGCAGTACTTC
TRBJ2-1 | TRBV7-2 | TRBD2 | few | CASSQGLASYEQFF | TGTGCCAGCAGCCAGGGACTAGCGTCTTATGAGCAGTTCTTC
TRBJ2-1 | TRBV6-2/TRBV6-3 | TRBD2 | . | CASSYDPRTTSGRAREQFF | TGTGCCAGCAGTTACGACCCCAGGACGACTAGCGGGAGGGCCCGGGAGCAGTTCTTC
TRBJ2-5 | TRBV9 | TRBD1 | many | CASSVTGQGEQETQYF | TGTGCCAGCAGCGTTACCGGACAGGGAGAACAAGAGACCCAGTACTTC
TRBJ2-7 | TRBV15 | TRBD1 | many | CATSRFGDRGTTEQYF | TGTGCCACCAGCAGGTTTGGGGACAGGGGCACTACCGAGCAGTACTTC
TRBJ1-1 | TRBV11-2 | . | few | CASSLSRGMNTEAFF | TGTGCCAGCAGCTTATCCCGGGGCATGAACACTGAAGCTTTCTTT
TRBJ2-1 | TRBV12-5 | . | . | CASGLVLGSPNEQFF | TGTGCTAGTGGTTTGGTACTCGGCAGCCCCAATGAGCAGTTCTTC
TRBJ2-7 | TRBV2 | . | . | CASSEFGGPYEQYF | TGTGCCAGCAGTGAATTTGGGGGGCCCTACGAGCAGTACTTC
TRBJ2-7 | TRBV7-2 | . | . | CASSPQPLAMGYEQYF | TGTGCCAGCAGCCCGCAACCATTAGCCATGGGCTACGAGCAGTACTTC
TRBJ2-5 | TRBV5-1 | . | many | CASSLSGNQETQYF | TGCGCCAGCAGCTTGTCGGGGAACCAAGAGACCCAGTACTTC
TRBJ2-3 | TRBV7-9 | TRBD2 | . | CASSLALAGRYTDTQYF | TGTGCCAGCAGCTTAGCGCTAGCGGGGAGATACACAGATACGCAGTATTTT
TRBJ2-4 | TRBV5-1 | . | few | CASSPRGWGNIQYF | TGCGCCAGCAGCCCCAGGGGCTGGGGAAACATTCAGTACTTC
TRBJ2-1 | TRBV7-3 | TRBD2 | many | CASSLKGLAGGLLSEQFF | TGTGCCAGCAGCTTAAAGGGACTAGCGGGGGGGCTATTGAGTGAGCAGTTCTTC
TRBJ2-5 | TRBV2 | . | many | CASQAESVETQYF | TGTGCCAGCCAGGCAGAATCCGTGGAGACCCAGTACTTC
TRBJ2-3 | TRBV5-5 | . | . | CASSPAGIDTQYF | TGTGCCAGCAGCCCAGCTGGGATAGATACGCAGTATTTT
TRBJ2-2 | TRBV5-6 | . | few | CASSLEGARVTGELFF | TGTGCCAGCAGCTTGGAAGGGGCGCGGGTCACCGGGGAGCTGTTTTTT
TRBJ1-2 | TRBV25-1 | . | many | CASSELGYGYTF | TGTGCCAGCAGTGAACTAGGGTACGGCTACACCTTC
TRBJ2-1 | TRBV11-1 | TRBD2 | many | CASSLAGLDVDSYNEQFF | TGTGCCAGCAGCTTAGCGGGACTAGACGTTGACTCCTACAATGAGCAGTTCTTC
TRBJ2-5 | TRBV7-2 | . | . | CASSHWTEKNQETQYF | TGTGCCAGCAGCCATTGGACAGAGAAAAACCAAGAGACCCAGTACTTC
TRBJ2-2 | TRBV11-2 | . | many | CASSGRGVRGTGELFF | TGTGCCAGCAGCGGACGAGGGGTTAGGGGCACCGGGGAGCTGTTTTTT
TRBJ2-7 | TRBV5-6 | . | few | CASSQTWETYEQYF | TGTGCCAGCAGCCAAACGTGGGAAACCTACGAGCAGTACTTC
TRBJ2-1 | TRBV20-1 | TRBD1 | . | CSETEDRGFDEQFF | TGCAGTGAGACCGAGGACAGGGGTTTCGATGAGCAGTTCTTC
TRBJ2-1 | TRBV12-3/TRBV12-4 | . | few | CASSLLRQVDEQFF | TGTGCCAGCAGTTTATTACGTCAGGTCGATGAGCAGTTCTTC
TRBJ2-5 | TRBV29-1 | . | few | CSVDWQSQETQYF | TGCAGCGTTGACTGGCAATCCCAAGAGACCCAGTACTTC
TRBJ2-1 | TRBV11-2 | TRBD2 | many | CASSSPDGSGRFYEQFF | TGTGCCAGCAGCTCCCCAGATGGTAGCGGGAGGTTCTATGAGCAGTTCTTC
TRBJ1-5 | TRBV15 | . | many | CATSRGSNQPQHF | TGTGCCACCAGCAGAGGATCGAATCAGCCCCAGCATTTT
TRBJ1-6 | TRBV6-1 | . | many | CASSPQGRRDSPLHF | TGTGCCAGCAGCCCTCAGGGGCGCAGGGATTCACCCCTCCACTTT
TRBJ2-5 | TRBV12-3/TRBV12-4 | TRBD1 | few | CASSPRTGEVGETQYF | TGTGCCAGCAGCCCCCGGACAGGGGAGGTGGGAGAGACCCAGTACTTC
TRBJ2-7 | TRBV12-3/TRBV12-4 | TRBD1 | few | CASSEPGQGVYEQYF | TGTGCCAGCAGCGAGCCGGGACAGGGTGTATACGAGCAGTACTTC
TRBJ2-2 | TRBV29-1 | . | many | CSVAGNTGELFF | TGCAGCGTTGCAGGGAACACCGGGGAGCTGTTTTTT
TRBJ2-5 | TRBV6-2/TRBV6-3 | . | many | CASSRNPISLETQYF | TGTGCCAGCAGTCGAAATCCTATCTCGTTAGAGACCCAGTACTTC
TRBJ2-1 | TRBV28 | . | . | CASSLYSRGQFF | TGTGCCAGCAGTTTATACAGCCGTGGGCAGTTCTTC
TRBJ1-1 | TRBV29-1 | . | many | CSVADSMNTEAFF | TGCAGCGTTGCTGACAGCATGAACACTGAAGCTTTCTTT
TRBJ1-2 | TRBV20-1 | . | . | CSARQTVGYTF | TGCAGTGCGCGACAGACGGTAGGCTACACCTTC